This T cell receptor (beta chain) was retrieved from a study of shared clonotypes between healthy human individuals. Some clones are missing from TCRdb's copy, which holds only in-frame ones; the method was immunoSEQ multiplex PCR. This table has about 1.1 million clones, roughly 80% appearing once. Broader study findings: A limitation of the genetic and exposure-history diversity represented arose from few donors. Naive subsets generally exceeded memory subsets in estimated richness.

A few counts support this clone. Its cognate antigen is unknown. The CDR3 sequence is 19 residues long. Unmatched junction bases numbered 14, after V lost 0 bases and J lost 5 bases. The germline V gene has CDR1 LGHNA and CDR2 YNFKEQ. The genes are TRBV4-2 and TRBJ2-3; 10 positions match TRBD2. The sequenced sample consisted of memory CD4+ T cells from PBMCs. Specified subset: CD45RA-negative fraction. The clonotype originates from a man between 18 and 29 years old in good health. Some clones in this sample may be carry-over from other donors' samples. The CDR3 nucleotides are TGTGCCAGCAGCCAAGATTTGGTAGCGGGAGGCCACCTCCGAGATACGCAGTATTTT. Translation gives CASSQDLVAGGHLRDTQYF.